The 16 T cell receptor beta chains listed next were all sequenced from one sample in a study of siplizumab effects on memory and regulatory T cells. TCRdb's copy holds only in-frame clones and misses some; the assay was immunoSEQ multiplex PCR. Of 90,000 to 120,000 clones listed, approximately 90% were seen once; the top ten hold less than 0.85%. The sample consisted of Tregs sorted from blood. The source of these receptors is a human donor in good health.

CDR3 coding DNA: TGTGCCAGCTCACCACCTGGGGGGAGCTACGAGCAGTACTTC. Its protein product is CASSPPGGSYEQYF. V is TRBV18 and J is TRBJ2-7; perhaps TRBD2 as D (6 bases). This CDR3 comprises 14 residues. Germline loops: CDR1 KGHSH, CDR2 LQKENI. The V end was cut by 0 bases, the J end by 3 bases, with 9 bases between.

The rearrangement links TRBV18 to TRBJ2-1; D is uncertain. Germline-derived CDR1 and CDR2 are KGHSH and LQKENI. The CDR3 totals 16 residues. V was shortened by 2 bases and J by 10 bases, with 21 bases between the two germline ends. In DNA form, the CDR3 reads TGTGCCAGCTCACCATCGAGGCCTCCGCTAGTGTGGGAGCAGTTCTTC. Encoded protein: CASSPSRPPLVWEQFF.

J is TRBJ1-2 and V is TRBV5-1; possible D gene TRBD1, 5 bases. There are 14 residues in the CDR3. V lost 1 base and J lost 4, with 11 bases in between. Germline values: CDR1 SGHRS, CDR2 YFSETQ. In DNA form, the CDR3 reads TGCGCCAGCAGCTTGTATGGGGGAAGCTATGGCTACACCTTC. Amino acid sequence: CASSLYGGSYGYTF.

CDR3 residues: CAVGRTDRPTGGYTF. The CDR3 DNA is TGTGCCGTTGGACGTACGGACAGGCCAACCGGTGGCTACACCTTC. V usage is TRBV10-3 and J usage is TRBJ1-2, with 7 bases matching TRBD1. The germline gives CDR1 ENHRY, CDR2 SYGVKD. V shed 11 bases and J 7 bases; nucleotides not matched to a gene: 19. The CDR3 is made up of 15 amino acids.

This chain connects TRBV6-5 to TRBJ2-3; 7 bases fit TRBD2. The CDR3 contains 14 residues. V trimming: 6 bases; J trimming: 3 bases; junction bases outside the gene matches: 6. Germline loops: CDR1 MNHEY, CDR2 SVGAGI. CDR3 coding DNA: TGTGCCAGCAGCTGGGGGGGGAGGACAGATACGCAGTATTTT. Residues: CASSWGGRTDTQYF.

CDR3 in DNA: TGTGCCAGCAGTTCAACTCCGGGGGGAATAGTGAAAACTAACTATGGCTACACCTTC. It yields the protein CASSSTPGGIVKTNYGYTF. The chain carries TRBV27 and TRBJ1-2, with D possibly TRBD1 on 5 matching bases. Trimming left V 4 bases short and J 0 bases short, with 24 bases between. Germline-derived CDR1 and CDR2 are MNHEY and SMNVEV (reference sequence). The CDR3 runs 19 residues.

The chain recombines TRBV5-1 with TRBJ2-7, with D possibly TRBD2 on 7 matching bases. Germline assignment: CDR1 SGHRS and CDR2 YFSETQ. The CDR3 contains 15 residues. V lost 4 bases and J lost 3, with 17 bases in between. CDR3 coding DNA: TGCGCCAGCAGCCCGAGGGGGGGCTCCGGCTACGAGCAGTACTTC. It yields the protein CASSPRGGSGYEQYF.

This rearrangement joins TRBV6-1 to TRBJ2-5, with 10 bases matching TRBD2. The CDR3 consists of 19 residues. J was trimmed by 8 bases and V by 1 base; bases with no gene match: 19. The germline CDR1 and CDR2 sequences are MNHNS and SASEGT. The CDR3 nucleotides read TGTGCCAGCAGTGAAGGGTTTTGGACTAGCGGAAGACTTCCGGAAACCCAGTACTTC. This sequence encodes CASSEGFWTSGRLPETQYF.

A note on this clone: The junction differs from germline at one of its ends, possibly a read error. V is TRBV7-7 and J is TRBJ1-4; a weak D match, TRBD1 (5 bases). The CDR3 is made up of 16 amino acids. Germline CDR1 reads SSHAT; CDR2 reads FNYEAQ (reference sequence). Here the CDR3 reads CASSQMMGPANEKLFF. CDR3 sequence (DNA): TGTGCTAGCAGTCAAATGATGGGGCCAGCTAATGAAAAACTGTTTTTT.

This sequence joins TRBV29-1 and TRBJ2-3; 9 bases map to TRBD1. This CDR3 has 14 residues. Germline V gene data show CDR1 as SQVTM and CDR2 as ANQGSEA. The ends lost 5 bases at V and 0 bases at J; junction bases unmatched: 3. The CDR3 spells CSVTQGASTDTQYF. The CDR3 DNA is TGCAGCGTTACACAGGGGGCGAGCACAGATACGCAGTATTTT.

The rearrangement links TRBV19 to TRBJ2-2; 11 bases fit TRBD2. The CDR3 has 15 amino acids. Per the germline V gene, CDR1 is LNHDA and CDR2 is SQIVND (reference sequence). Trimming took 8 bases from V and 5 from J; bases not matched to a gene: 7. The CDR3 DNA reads TGTGCCAGTCTTCGGACTAGCGGGTATACCGGGGAGCTGTTTTTT. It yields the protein CASLRTSGYTGELFF.

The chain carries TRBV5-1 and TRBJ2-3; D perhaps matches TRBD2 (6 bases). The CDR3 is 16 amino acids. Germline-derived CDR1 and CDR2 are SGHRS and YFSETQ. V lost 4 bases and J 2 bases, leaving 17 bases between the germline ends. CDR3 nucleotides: TGCGCCAGCAGCCCCACGGTGAGCGGGTCCACAGATACGCAGTATTTT. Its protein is CASSPTVSGSTDTQYF.

CDR3 amino acids: CATSRDRSTAYEQYF. The CDR3 region has the DNA TGTGCCACCAGCAGAGATAGGTCTACAGCCTACGAGCAGTACTTC. The V and J genes are TRBV15 and TRBJ2-7; no definite D call. Germline assignment: CDR1 LNHNV and CDR2 YYDKDF (reference sequence). The CDR3 runs 15 residues. The V gene lost 0 bases and the J gene lost 2 bases, with 11 bases spanning the gap.

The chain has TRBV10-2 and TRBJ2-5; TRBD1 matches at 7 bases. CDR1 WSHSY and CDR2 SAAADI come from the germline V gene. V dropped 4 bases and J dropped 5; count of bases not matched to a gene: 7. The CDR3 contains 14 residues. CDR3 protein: CASSGMTGLETQYF. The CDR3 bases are TGCGCCAGCAGTGGGATGACAGGGTTGGAGACCCAGTACTTC.

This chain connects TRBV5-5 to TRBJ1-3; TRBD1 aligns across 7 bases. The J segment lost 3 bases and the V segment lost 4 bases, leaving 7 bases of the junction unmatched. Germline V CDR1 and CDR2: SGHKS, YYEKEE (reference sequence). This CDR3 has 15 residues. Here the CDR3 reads CASSRDRVVGNTIYF. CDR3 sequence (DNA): TGTGCCAGCAGCCGTGACAGGGTCGTTGGAAACACCATATATTTT.

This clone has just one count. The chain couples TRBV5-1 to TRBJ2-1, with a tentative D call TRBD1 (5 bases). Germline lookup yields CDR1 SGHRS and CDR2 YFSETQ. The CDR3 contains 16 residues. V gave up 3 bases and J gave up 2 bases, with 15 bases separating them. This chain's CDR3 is CASSWGHGFPYNEQFF. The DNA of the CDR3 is TGCGCCAGCAGCTGGGGCCATGGTTTCCCCTACAATGAGCAGTTCTTC.